This T cell receptor beta chain was observed in a study of T-cell memory formation after mild COVID-19. Background on the study: The study found TCR clusters largely donor specific. Study conclusions and caveats: Clones shrinking from day 15 to 85 showed even CD4/CD8 mixes; later expanders tilted CD4+.

With regard to this clonotype: The antigen remains unidentified. Germline is not matched at one junction end, which may reflect a read error.

The CDR3 is 15 amino acids. From germline, CDR1 is SSHAT and CDR2 FNYEAQ (reference sequence). TCRdb re-analysed the 5' RACE reads in MiXCR, keeping a single row per CDR3 protein. Among about 420,000 distinct CDR3 sequences listed, around 22% were seen once. This clonotype originated in an adult woman who had mild COVID-19 (a few samples of this study predate the infection). Cell type and time point are not known. Material for sequencing was PBMCs or a T cell subset sorted from them (not recorded which). V and J are TRBV7-7 and TRBJ2-3; 13 bases align to TRBD2. CDR3 loop: CASTKTSGRTDTQYF. The CDR3 nucleotides are TGTGCTAGCACCAAGACTAGCGGGAGGACAGATACGCAGTATTTT.